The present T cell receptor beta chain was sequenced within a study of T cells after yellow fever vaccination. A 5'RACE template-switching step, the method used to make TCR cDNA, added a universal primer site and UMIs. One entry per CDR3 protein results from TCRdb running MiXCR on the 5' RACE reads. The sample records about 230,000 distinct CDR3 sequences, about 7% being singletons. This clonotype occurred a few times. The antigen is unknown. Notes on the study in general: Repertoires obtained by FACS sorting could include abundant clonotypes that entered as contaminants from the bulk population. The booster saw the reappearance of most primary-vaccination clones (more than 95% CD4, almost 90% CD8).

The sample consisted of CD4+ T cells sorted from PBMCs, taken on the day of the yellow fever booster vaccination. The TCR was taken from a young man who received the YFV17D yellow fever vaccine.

CDR3 nucleotide sequence: TGTGCCAGCAGTTACCCTCTGGGGCCGCAGTATTTT. Its translation: CASSYPLGPQYF. The chain is built from TRBV6-5 and TRBJ2-3; D possibly corresponds to TRBD1 (5 bases). The CDR3 contains 12 residues. Trimming removed 2 bases from V and 10 bases from J, with 10 bases in between. CDR1 is MNHEY, CDR2 SVGAGI, per germline.